This T cell receptor (beta chain) was identified in a study of shared clonotypes between healthy human individuals. In germline, CDR1 is SGHRS, CDR2 YFSETQ. V was pared by 0 bases and J by 14 bases, with 9 bases of the junction left unmatched. The CDR3 loop spans 15 amino acids. The assay was immunoSEQ multiplex PCR, and TCRdb's table has in-frame clones only and misses some. The data show under 850,000 clones, around 77% seen once. This clone has a single count. The origin of this receptor is a woman in her twenties or thirties in good health. Sequencing was carried out using memory CD4+ T cells sorted from blood. The subset denotes: CD45RA-negative fraction. The gene calls are TRBV5-1 and TRBJ2-3, with 13 bases identical to TRBD2. CDR3 sequence (DNA): TGCGCCAGCAGCTTGGCCGGGACTAGCGGGAAAGTATGGTATTTT. Its protein product is CASSLAGTSGKVWYF. Supplemented by reference TRBV5-1 and TRBJ2-3, the full variable domain reads KAGVTQTPRYLIKTRGQQVTLSCSPISGHRSVSWYQQTPGQGLQFLFEYFSETQRNKGNFPGRFSGRQFSNSRSEMNVSTLELGDSALYLCASSLAGTSGKVWYFGPGTRLTVL.